This T cell receptor (beta chain) was found in a study of shared clonotypes between healthy human individuals. Clones were read by immunoSEQ multiplex PCR, and TCRdb kept only the in-frame ones, dropping some. The sample lists about 770,000 clones, over 60% occurring once. Losses at the gene ends were 0 bases for V and 5 bases for J; bases not matched to a gene: 1. The length of the CDR3 is 15 residues. Specimen: memory CD4+ T cells sorted from blood. The subset is: CD45RA-negative fraction. This receptor was taken from a woman aged 25-40 years in good health. The rearrangement joins TRBV23-1 to TRBJ2-2, with 9 bases that match TRBD1. TRBV23-1 falls under the ORF class, with uncertain function. The CDR3 here is CASSQSGTGTGELFF. The CDR3 bases are TGCGCCAGCAGTCAATCGGGGACAGGGACCGGGGAGCTGTTTTTT.